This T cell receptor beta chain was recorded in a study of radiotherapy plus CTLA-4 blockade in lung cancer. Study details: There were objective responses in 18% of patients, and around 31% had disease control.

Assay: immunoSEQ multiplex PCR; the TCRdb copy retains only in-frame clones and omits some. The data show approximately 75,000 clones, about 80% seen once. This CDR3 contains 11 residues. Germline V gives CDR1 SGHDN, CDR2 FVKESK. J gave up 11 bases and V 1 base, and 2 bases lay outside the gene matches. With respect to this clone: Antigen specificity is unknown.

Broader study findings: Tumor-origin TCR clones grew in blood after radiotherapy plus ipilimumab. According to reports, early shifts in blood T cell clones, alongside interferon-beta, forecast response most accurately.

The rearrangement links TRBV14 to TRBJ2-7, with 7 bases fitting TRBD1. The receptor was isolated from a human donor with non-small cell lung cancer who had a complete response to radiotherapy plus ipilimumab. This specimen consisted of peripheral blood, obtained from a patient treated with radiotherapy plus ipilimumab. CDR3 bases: TGTGCCAGCAGCCAAGTAGGGGGCAAGTACTTC. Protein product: CASSQVGGKYF.